Each of the 16 T cell receptor beta chains below was sequenced from the same sample in a study of post-analysis software for immune sequencing data. Findings and limits, study-wide: A handful of TRBV segments appeared more often in patients than in controls, and TRBV5-6, TRBV5-1 and TRBV20-1 were among these.

No cognate antigen is known for these TCRs. Unique molecular identifiers tagged the TCR beta cDNA libraries. TCRdb processed the PCR reads anew with MiXCR; each CDR3 protein has one entry. Here the sample spans about 560,000 distinct CDR3 sequences, around 40% being singletons. Sample: blood. These receptor sequences come from a girl aged 5 to 17 with multiple sclerosis.

The chain couples TRBV12-3 or TRBV12-4 to TRBJ2-1, with a possible D match to TRBD2 (5 bases). V was cut by 6 bases and J by 7 bases, with 13 bases left in between. The CDR3 consists of 13 residues. The CDR3 is CASSEGRLNEQFF. The CDR3 nucleotides read TGTGCCAGCAGCGAGGGAAGGTTGAATGAGCAGTTCTTC.

The CDR3 nucleotides are TGTGCCAGCAGTGAAGTCTCGTTGGGTGTGGGGACTAGCCAGTACGAGCAGTACTTC. This translates into CASSEVSLGVGTSQYEQYF. The chain recombines TRBV6-1 with TRBJ2-7; 9 bases align to TRBD2. The CDR3 sequence is 19 residues long. CDR1 and CDR2 from the germline V gene are MNHNS and SASEGT. V lost 1 base and J lost 4; bases outside the gene matches: 17.

The table lists this clonotype with many counts. This sequence joins TRBV29-1 and TRBJ2-7; D remains unclear. CDR1 and CDR2 from the germline V gene are SQVTM and ANQGSEA. Trimming left V 1 base short and J 6 bases short, with 1 base between. The CDR3 has 9 amino acids. The CDR3 reads CSVEVEQYF. As DNA, the CDR3 is TGCAGCGTTGAAGTCGAGCAGTACTTC.

The J gene is TRBJ2-1, the V gene TRBV20-1, with TRBD2 as a possible D gene (6 bases). Germline CDR1 DFQATT, CDR2 SNEGSKA (reference sequence). Trimming removed 1 base at V and 8 bases at J, with 15 bases between. The CDR3 extends over 14 amino acids. Here the CDR3 reads CSARVAGRNDEQFF. CDR3 nucleotides: TGCAGTGCTAGAGTGGCGGGAAGAAACGATGAGCAGTTCTTC.

This clonotype was seen a handful of times. The chain joins TRBV2 to TRBJ2-1, with D unresolved. V lost 8 bases, J lost 6 bases, and 11 bases lay in between. Germline CDR1 and CDR2: SNHLY and FYNNEI. This CDR3 comprises 12 residues. CDR3 bases: TGTGCCAGCGGTCTACAAGCCAATGAGCAGTTCTTC. Encoded protein: CASGLQANEQFF.

The chain recombines TRBV5-1 with TRBJ2-1; 8 nucleotides align to TRBD2. CDR1 SGHRS and CDR2 YFSETQ come from the germline V gene. There are 16 residues in the CDR3. Losses at the gene ends were 0 bases for V and 5 bases for J; bases not matched to a gene: 7. The CDR3 coding sequence is TGCGCCAGCAGCTTGGCCGGGCGAGCGGGGGACAATGAGCAGTTCTTC. It specifies CASSLAGRAGDNEQFF.

This clonotype was counted once. This chain uses TRBV29-1 with TRBJ1-1; TRBD1 might be the D (6 bases). V was pared by 5 bases and J by 8 bases, with 15 bases between. The germline V gene encodes CDR1 SQVTM and CDR2 ANQGSEA. CDR3 length equals 12 residues. The chain's CDR3 is CSVRTQGTEAFF. CDR3 in DNA: TGCAGCGTTCGAACACAGGGAACCGAAGCTTTCTTT.

This chain links TRBV29-1 with TRBJ2-2; TRBD1 is a possible D gene (6 bases). The CDR3 totals 15 residues. With 6 bases removed from V and 2 bases from J, the gap between germline ends came to 16 bases. The germline V gene has CDR1 SQVTM and CDR2 ANQGSEA. CDR3 coding DNA: TGCAGCGTCCGATCACAGGGAGCAAACACCGGGGAGCTGTTTTTT. Protein sequence: CSVRSQGANTGELFF.

The V call is TRBV28, the J call TRBJ2-1; 13 bases fit TRBD2. The germline V gene encodes CDR1 MDHEN and CDR2 SYDVKM. V was clipped by 7 bases and J by 11 bases; unmatched bases: 8. The CDR3 is made up of 14 amino acids. CDR3 coding DNA: TGTGCCAGCACCATCAGGACTAGCGGGAGTCAGCAGTTCTTC. As protein: CASTIRTSGSQQFF.

This clonotype was recorded a few times. J is TRBJ2-1 and V is TRBV7-8, with a weak D call TRBD2 (5 bases). Deletions cut 1 base from V and 5 bases from J, with 15 bases between. The CDR3 spans 16 residues. Germline CDR1 is SGHVS and CDR2 is FQNEAQ. In DNA, the CDR3 is TGTGCCAGCAGCTTAGATCTTTGGGGAGTGGACAATGAGCAGTTCTTC. Translation: CASSLDLWGVDNEQFF.

This clonotype was detected a few times. The chain combines TRBV5-1 with TRBJ2-7, with unresolved D. The V gene lost 8 bases and the J gene lost 3 bases, with 21 bases spanning the gap. CDR1 is SGHRS and CDR2 is YFSETQ in the germline V gene. The CDR3 totals 15 residues. The CDR3 sequence is CASQLDTGPYYEQYF. For the CDR3, the DNA is TGCGCCAGTCAACTCGACACCGGCCCCTACTACGAGCAGTACTTC.

The chain has TRBV12-3 or TRBV12-4 and TRBJ2-5; no clear D gene. TRBJ2-7 matches the DNA end more closely, so the J call is doubtful. This CDR3 has 14 residues. CDR3 in amino acids: CASSLAPGAYEQYF. CDR3 sequence (DNA): TGTGCCAGCAGTTTAGCGCCTGGCGCTTACGAGCAGTACTTC.

The J gene is TRBJ1-2, the V gene TRBV29-1, with a tentative D call TRBD1 (5 bases). With 7 bases removed from V and 7 bases from J, the gap between germline ends came to 13 bases. The CDR3 is made up of 11 amino acids. CDR1 and CDR2 (germline): SQVTM, ANQGSEA. CDR3 protein: CSAPGIAGYTF. As DNA, the CDR3 is TGCAGCGCACCAGGGATTGCTGGCTACACCTTC. Full variable domain (missing parts from reference TRBV29-1 and TRBJ1-2): SAVISQKPSRDICQRGTSLTIQCQVDSQVTMMFWYRQQPGQSLTLIATANQGSEATYESGFVIDKFPISRPNLTFSTLTVSNMSPEDSSIYLCSAPGIAGYTFGSGTRLTVV.

V and J are TRBV10-3 and TRBJ2-3; 13 bases are a match to TRBD2. The CDR3 has 16 residues. V was pared by 0 bases and J by 7 bases, with 4 bases of the junction left unmatched. CDR1 and CDR2 from the germline V gene are ENHRY and SYGVKD. Written as DNA, the CDR3 is TGTGCCATCAGTGAGTCAAAGACTAGCGGGGGGAATACGCAGTATTTT. Residues: CAISESKTSGGNTQYF.

This clonotype was counted many times. The junction departs from the called germline gene at one end, perhaps through a read error. J is TRBJ2-1 and V is TRBV12-3 or TRBV12-4; TRBD2 agrees at 7 bases. This CDR3 is 13 amino acids long. CDR3 in amino acids: CASSLGLADEQFF. CDR3 nucleotide sequence: TGTGCCAGCAGCTTAGGTCTAGCGGATGAGCAGTTCTTC.

This clonotype was counted a few times. This chain uses TRBV5-1 with TRBJ2-1; D possibly corresponds to TRBD2 (7 bases). The CDR3 length is 12 residues. Germline CDR1 reads SGHRS; CDR2 reads YFSETQ. V lost 4 bases, J lost 11 bases, and 13 bases lay in between. The CDR3 DNA is TGCGCCAGCAGCGGGGGGGCAGGCAAGCAGTTCTTC. This encodes CASSGGAGKQFF.